The clone carrying this T cell receptor beta chain was picked up one time. Per the study methods: Reference gene primers were amplified, and this amplification served to estimate nucleated cell counts. Measured with immunoSEQ multiplex PCR; TCRdb has only the in-frame clones, and not every one. From that table come the V and J calls and clone size; the DNA was used to work out D and trimming. Of 150,000 to 160,000 clones listed, about 86% are singletons. This sample was included in a study of blood T cell repertoires in COVID-19. Turning to the study itself: Both acute and convalescent COVID-19 samples were obtained from the United States, Italy and Spain. Sources were T cells, B-cell-depleted T cells, or PBMCs; the material itself was cDNA or gDNA.

Specimen: peripheral blood. This receptor was identified in a woman aged 55-70 years with acute or convalescent COVID-19.

CDR3 region: CASSIRQSLNTEAFF. The CDR3 bases are TGTGCCAGCAGTATAAGACAGAGTTTGAACACTGAAGCTTTCTTT. The chain carries TRBV2 and TRBJ1-1; TRBD1 is a possible D gene (5 bases). This CDR3 contains 15 residues. Trimming removed 5 bases from V and 0 bases from J, with 13 bases in between. Germline V lookup: CDR1 SNHLY, CDR2 FYNNEI.